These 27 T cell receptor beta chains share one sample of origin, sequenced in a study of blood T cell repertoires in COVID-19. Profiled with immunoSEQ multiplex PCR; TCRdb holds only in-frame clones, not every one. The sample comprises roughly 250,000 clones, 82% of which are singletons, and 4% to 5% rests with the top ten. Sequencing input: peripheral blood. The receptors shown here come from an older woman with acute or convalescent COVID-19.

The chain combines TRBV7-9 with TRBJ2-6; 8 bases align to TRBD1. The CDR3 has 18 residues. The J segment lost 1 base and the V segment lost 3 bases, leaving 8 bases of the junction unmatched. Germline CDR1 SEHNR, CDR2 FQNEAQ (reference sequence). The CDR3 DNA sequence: TGTGCCAGCAGCTTTCCGGGACAGGAGATTTCTGGGGCCAACGTCCTGACTTTC. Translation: CASSFPGQEISGANVLTF.

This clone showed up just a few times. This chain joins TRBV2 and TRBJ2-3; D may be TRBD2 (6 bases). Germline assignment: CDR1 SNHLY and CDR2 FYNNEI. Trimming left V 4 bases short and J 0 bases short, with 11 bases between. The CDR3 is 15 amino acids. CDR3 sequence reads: CASSAGVSSTDTQYF. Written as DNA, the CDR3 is TGTGCCAGCAGTGCGGGGGTATCTAGCACAGATACGCAGTATTTT.

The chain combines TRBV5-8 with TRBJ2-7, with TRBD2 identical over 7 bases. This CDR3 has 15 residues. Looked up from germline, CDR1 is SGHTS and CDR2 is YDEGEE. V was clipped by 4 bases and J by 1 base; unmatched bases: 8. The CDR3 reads CASSPKLGLSYEQYF. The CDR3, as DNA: TGTGCCAGCAGCCCCAAATTGGGACTATCCTACGAGCAGTACTTC.

CDR3 nucleotides: TGTGCCAGTAGCCTACAGGGGATGGATTACACTGAAGCTTTCTTT. This translates into CASSLQGMDYTEAFF. The chain carries TRBV19 and TRBJ1-1; 7 bases are shared with TRBD1. CDR1 and CDR2 (germline): LNHDA, SQIVND (reference sequence). V lost 6 bases, J lost 3 bases, and 10 bases stayed unmatched. The length of the CDR3 is 15 residues.

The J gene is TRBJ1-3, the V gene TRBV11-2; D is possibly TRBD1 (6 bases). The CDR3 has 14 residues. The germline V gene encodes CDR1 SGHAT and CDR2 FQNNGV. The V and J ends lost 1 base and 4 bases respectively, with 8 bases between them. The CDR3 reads CASSLAGEGNTIYF. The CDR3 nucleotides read TGTGCCAGCAGCTTAGCAGGGGAAGGAAACACCATATATTTT.

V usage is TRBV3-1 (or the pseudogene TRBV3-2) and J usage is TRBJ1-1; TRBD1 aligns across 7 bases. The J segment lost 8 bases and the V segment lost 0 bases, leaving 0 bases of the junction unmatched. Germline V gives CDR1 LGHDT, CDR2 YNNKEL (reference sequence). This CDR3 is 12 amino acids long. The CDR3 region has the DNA TGTGCCAGCAGCCAAGAGACAGGGGAAGCTTTCTTT. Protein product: CASSQETGEAFF.

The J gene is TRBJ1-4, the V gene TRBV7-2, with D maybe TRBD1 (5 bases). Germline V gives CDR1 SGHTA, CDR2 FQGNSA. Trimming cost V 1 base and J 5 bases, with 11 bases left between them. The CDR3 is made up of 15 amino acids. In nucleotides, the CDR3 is TGTGCCAGCAGCTTAGTCGTCAGGGTAAATGAAAAACTGTTTTTT. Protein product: CASSLVVRVNEKLFF.

In DNA form, the CDR3 reads TGTGCCAGCAGTTACGTCCCCGGACAACGCACAGATACGCAGTATTTT. Residues: CASSYVPGQRTDTQYF. The chain uses TRBV6-5 and TRBJ2-3; a weak D match, TRBD1 (5 bases). Germline assignment: CDR1 MNHEY and CDR2 SVGAGI. The V gene lost 2 bases and the J gene lost 1 base, with 13 bases spanning the gap. The CDR3 has 16 amino acids.

This chain's CDR3 is CASSQEASGGYNEQFF. The CDR3, as DNA: TGCGCCAGCAGCCAAGAAGCTAGCGGGGGGTACAATGAGCAGTTCTTC. The chain carries TRBV4-3 and TRBJ2-1; 11 bases match TRBD2. Germline V lookup: CDR1 LGHNA, CDR2 YSLEER. There are 16 residues in the CDR3. Trimming cost V 0 bases and J 4 bases; bases outside gene matches: 2.

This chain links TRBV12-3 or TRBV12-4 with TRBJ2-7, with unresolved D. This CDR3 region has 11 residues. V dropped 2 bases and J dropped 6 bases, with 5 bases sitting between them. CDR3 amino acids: CASSLLGEQYF. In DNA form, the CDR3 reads TGTGCCAGCAGTTTACTAGGCGAGCAGTACTTC.

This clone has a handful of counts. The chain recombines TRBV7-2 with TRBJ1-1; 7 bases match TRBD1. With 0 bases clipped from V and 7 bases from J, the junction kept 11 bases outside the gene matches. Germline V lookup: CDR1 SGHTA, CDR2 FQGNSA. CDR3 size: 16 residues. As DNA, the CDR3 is TGTGCCAGCAGCTTAGCGGCCATACAGGGGTTTAATGAAGCTTTCTTT. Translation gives CASSLAAIQGFNEAFF.

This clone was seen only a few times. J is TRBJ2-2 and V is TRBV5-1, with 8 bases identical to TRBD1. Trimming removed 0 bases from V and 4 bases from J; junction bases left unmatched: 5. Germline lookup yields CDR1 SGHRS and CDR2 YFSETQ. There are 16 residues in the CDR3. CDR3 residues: CASSLGARGPTGELFF. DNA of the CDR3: TGCGCCAGCAGCTTGGGTGCCAGGGGGCCCACCGGGGAGCTGTTTTTT.

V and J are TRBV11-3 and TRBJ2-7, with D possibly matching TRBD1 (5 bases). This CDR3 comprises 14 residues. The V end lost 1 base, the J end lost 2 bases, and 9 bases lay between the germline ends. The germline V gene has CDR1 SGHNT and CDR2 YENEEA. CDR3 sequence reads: CASSLGGRAYEQYF. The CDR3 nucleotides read TGTGCCAGCAGCTTAGGTGGCAGGGCCTACGAGCAGTACTTC.

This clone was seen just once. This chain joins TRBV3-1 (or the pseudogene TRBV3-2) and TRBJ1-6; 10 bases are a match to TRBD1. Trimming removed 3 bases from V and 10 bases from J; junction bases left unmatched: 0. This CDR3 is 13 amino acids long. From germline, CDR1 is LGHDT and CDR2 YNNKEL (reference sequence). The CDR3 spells CASSQTGGSPLHF. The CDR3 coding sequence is TGTGCCAGCAGCCAGACAGGGGGCTCACCCCTCCACTTT.

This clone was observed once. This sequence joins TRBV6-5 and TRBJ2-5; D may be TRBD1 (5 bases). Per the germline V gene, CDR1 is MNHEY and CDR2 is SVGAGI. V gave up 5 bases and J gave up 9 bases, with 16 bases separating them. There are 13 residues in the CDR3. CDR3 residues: CASSPWTKGAQYF. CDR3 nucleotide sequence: TGTGCCAGCAGTCCTTGGACGAAAGGGGCCCAGTACTTC.

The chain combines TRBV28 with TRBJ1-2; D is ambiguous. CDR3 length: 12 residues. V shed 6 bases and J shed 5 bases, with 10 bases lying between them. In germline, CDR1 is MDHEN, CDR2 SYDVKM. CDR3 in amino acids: CASRLTSYGYTF. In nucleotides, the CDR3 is TGTGCCAGCAGGCTGACAAGTTATGGCTACACCTTC.

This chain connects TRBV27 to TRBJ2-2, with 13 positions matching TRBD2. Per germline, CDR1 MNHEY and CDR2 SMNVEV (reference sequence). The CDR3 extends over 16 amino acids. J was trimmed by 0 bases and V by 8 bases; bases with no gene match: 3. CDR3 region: CASRTSGGTNTGELFF. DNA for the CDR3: TGTGCCAGCCGGACTAGCGGGGGAACGAACACCGGGGAGCTGTTTTTT.

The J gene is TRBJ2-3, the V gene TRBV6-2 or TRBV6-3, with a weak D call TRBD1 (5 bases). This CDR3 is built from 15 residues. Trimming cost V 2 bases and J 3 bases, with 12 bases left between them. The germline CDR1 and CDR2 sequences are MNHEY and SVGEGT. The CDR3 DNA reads TGTGCCAGCAGTTACGGTCAGGGCTGGACAGATACGCAGTATTTT. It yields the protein CASSYGQGWTDTQYF.

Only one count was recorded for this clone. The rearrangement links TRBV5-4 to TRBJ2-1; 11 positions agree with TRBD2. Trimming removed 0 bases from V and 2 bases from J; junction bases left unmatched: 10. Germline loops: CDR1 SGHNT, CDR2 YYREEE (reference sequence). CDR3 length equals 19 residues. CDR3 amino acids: CASSLGLAGGSAPYNEQFF. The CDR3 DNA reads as TGTGCCAGCAGCTTGGGGCTAGCGGGGGGCTCTGCCCCCTACAATGAGCAGTTCTTC. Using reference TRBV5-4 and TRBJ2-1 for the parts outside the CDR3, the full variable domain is ETGVTQSPTHLIKTRGQQVTLRCSSQSGHNTVSWYQQALGQGPQFIFQYYREEENGRGNFPPRFSGLQFPNYSSELNVNALELDDSALYLCASSLGLAGGSAPYNEQFFGPGTRLTVL.

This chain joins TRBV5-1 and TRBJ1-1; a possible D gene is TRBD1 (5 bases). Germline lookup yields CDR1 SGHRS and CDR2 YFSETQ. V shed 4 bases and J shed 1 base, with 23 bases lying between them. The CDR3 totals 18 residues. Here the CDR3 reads CASSLGTADRPKNTEAFF. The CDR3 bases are TGCGCCAGCAGCCTCGGAACGGCCGACAGACCCAAGAACACTGAAGCTTTCTTT.

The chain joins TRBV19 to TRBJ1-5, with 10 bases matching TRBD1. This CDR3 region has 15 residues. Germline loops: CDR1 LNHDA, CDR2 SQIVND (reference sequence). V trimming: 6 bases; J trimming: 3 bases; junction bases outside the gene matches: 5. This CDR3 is CASRGTGDNNQPQHF. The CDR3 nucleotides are TGTGCCAGTAGGGGGACAGGGGATAACAATCAGCCCCAGCATTTT.

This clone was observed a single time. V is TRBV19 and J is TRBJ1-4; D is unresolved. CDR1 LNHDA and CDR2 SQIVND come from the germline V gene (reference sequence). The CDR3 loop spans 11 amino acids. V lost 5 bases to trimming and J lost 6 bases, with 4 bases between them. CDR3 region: CASSFYEKLFF. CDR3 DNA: TGTGCCAGTAGTTTCTATGAAAAACTGTTTTTT. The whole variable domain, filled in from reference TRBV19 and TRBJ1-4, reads DGGITQSPKYLFRKEGQNVTLSCEQNLNHDAMYWYRQDPGQGLRLIYYSQIVNDFQKGDIAEGYSVSREKKESFPLTVTSAQKNPTAFYLCASSFYEKLFFGSGTQLSVL.

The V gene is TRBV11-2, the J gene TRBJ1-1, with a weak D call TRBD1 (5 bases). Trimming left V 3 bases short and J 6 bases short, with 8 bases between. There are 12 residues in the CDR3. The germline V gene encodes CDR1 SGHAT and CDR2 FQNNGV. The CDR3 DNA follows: TGTGCCAGCAGCTTTTCAGGGTCTGAAGCTTTCTTT. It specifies CASSFSGSEAFF.

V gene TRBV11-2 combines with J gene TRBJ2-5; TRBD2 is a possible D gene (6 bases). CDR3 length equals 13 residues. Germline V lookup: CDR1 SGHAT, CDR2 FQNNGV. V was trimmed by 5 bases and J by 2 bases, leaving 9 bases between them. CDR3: CASSRGTQETQYF. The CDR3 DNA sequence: TGTGCCAGCAGCCGCGGGACTCAAGAGACCCAGTACTTC.

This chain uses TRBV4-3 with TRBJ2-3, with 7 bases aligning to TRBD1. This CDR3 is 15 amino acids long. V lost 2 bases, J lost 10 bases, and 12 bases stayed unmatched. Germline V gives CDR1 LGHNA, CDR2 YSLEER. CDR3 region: CASSQRTGDSRAQYF. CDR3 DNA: TGCGCCAGCAGCCAACGGACAGGCGATAGTCGGGCGCAGTATTTT.

Written as DNA, the CDR3 is TGTGCCAGCAGTGAGGCAGGGTATGGCTACACCTTC. Protein sequence: CASSEAGYGYTF. The rearrangement uses TRBV2 and TRBJ1-2; D possibly corresponds to TRBD1 (5 bases). V shed 3 bases and J shed 5 bases, with 7 bases lying between them. Germline values: CDR1 SNHLY, CDR2 FYNNEI. This CDR3 is built from 12 residues.

The CDR3 DNA is TGCAGCGTCAGACAGGGTCATAATTCACCCCTCCACTTT. Translation: CSVRQGHNSPLHF. The V and J genes are TRBV29-1 and TRBJ1-6; 7 bases map to TRBD1. The germline gives CDR1 SQVTM, CDR2 ANQGSEA. V shed 6 bases and J 5 bases; nucleotides not matched to a gene: 4. The CDR3 covers 13 residues.